The 11 T cell receptor beta chains presented below share a single source sample, sequenced in a study of T cell repertoires in cytomegalovirus infection. TCRdb used MiXCR to reprocess the reads, holding one entry per CDR3 protein. The data contain about 830,000 distinct CDR3 sequences, over 25% of them singletons. These receptors are not linked to any known antigen. The specimen was cultured CD8+ T cells from PBMCs, collected from culture after CMV antigen stimulation. These TCRs come from a human donor in good health (CMV status not recorded). Some clones in this sample may be carry-over from other donors' samples.

Written as DNA, the CDR3 is TGTGCCAGCAGTCCGGGACAAATCTTAGGCTACACCTTC. This codes for CASSPGQILGYTF. The V call is TRBV27, the J call TRBJ1-2; tentative D call: TRBD1 (6 bases). V shed 5 bases and J shed 8 bases, with 15 bases lying between them. The CDR3 consists of 13 residues. CDR1 is MNHEY and CDR2 is SMNVEV in the germline V gene (reference sequence).

This clonotype was detected ten times or more. The chain carries TRBV7-6 and TRBJ2-5; D may correspond to TRBD1 or TRBD2 (6 bases each). CDR3 length: 16 amino acids. V lost 6 bases, J lost 0 bases, and 17 bases lay in between. Germline CDR1 and CDR2: SGHVS and FNYEAQ. CDR3 DNA sequence: TGTGCCAGCAGGACAGATGGGGGGCGTGACCAAGAGACCCAGTACTTC. It codes for CASRTDGGRDQETQYF.

This clonotype has ten or more counts. The genes are TRBV7-2 and TRBJ2-5; D uncertain. V was cut by 1 base and J by 4 bases, with 16 bases left in between. CDR3 length: 16 residues. Germline-derived CDR1 and CDR2 are SGHTA and FQGNSA. This CDR3 is CASSLESRTTAETQYF. The CDR3 DNA is TGTGCCAGCAGCTTAGAGAGCAGGACGACGGCAGAGACCCAGTACTTC.

This clonotype appeared a few times. CDR3 region: CASSSPRGRSYGYTF. The CDR3 DNA follows: TGTGCCAGCAGTTCTCCCAGGGGGCGAAGCTATGGCTACACCTTC. The V gene is TRBV25-1, the J gene TRBJ1-2, with 8 bases that match TRBD1. The germline CDR1 and CDR2 sequences are MGHDK and SYGVNS. Trimming cost V 5 bases and J 4 bases; bases outside gene matches: 9. CDR3 length equals 15 residues.

This clonotype has just a few counts. The CDR3 region has the DNA TGTGCCAGCAGTTCGGACAGCTATAATCAGCCCCAGCATTTT. It translates to CASSSDSYNQPQHF. V is TRBV6-2 or TRBV6-3 and J is TRBJ1-5; possible D gene TRBD1, 6 bases. Germline loops: CDR1 MNHEY, CDR2 SVGEGT. V lost 4 bases and J 4 bases, leaving 11 bases between the germline ends. CDR3 length equals 14 residues.

The V gene is TRBV27, the J gene TRBJ1-5, with TRBD1 matching 9 bases. Germline V gene sequence: CDR1 MNHEY, CDR2 SMNVEV (reference sequence). Germline trimming cut 6 bases from V and 4 bases from J; bases unmatched to any gene: 7. This CDR3 has 15 residues. The CDR3 reads CASRGDRVRNQPQHF. As DNA, the CDR3 is TGTGCCAGCAGAGGGGACAGGGTAAGGAATCAGCCCCAGCATTTT.

This clonotype was recorded at least ten times. The chain carries TRBV7-2 and TRBJ1-1; D gene uncertain. Trimming shortened V by 3 bases and J by 2 bases, and 7 bases separated the two germline ends. CDR3 length: 13 amino acids. Germline V gives CDR1 SGHTA, CDR2 FQGNSA. The CDR3: CASSFVLNTEAFF. CDR3 in DNA: TGTGCCAGCAGCTTTGTGTTAAACACTGAAGCTTTCTTT.

The table lists this clonotype with a few counts. The chain is built from TRBV5-4 and TRBJ2-2; TRBD1 might be the D (6 bases). V was cut by 3 bases and J by 6 bases, with 15 bases left in between. Germline CDR1 is SGHNT and CDR2 is YYREEE (reference sequence). The CDR3 sequence is 15 residues long. In nucleotides, the CDR3 is TGTGCCAGCAGCTCCGGACAGTTCGTGGCCGGGGAGCTGTTTTTT. Protein: CASSSGQFVAGELFF.

This clonotype was counted between two and nine times. This chain uses TRBV12-3 or TRBV12-4 with TRBJ1-2; maybe TRBD1 (5 bases). The CDR3 is 12 amino acids. V gave up 5 bases and J gave up 6 bases, with 10 bases separating them. The CDR3 DNA sequence: TGTGCCAGCAGTCCCCAGGGAGATGGCTACACCTTC. Translation gives CASSPQGDGYTF.

Only a few counts were recorded for this clonotype. The gene calls are TRBV7-9 and TRBJ1-6, with D hard to call. CDR3 length: 16 residues. Germline values: CDR1 SEHNR, CDR2 FQNEAQ (reference sequence). Deletions cut 5 bases from V and 7 bases from J, with 18 bases between. CDR3 residues: CASSPPGRAVNSPLHF. In nucleotides, the CDR3 is TGTGCCAGCAGCCCCCCGGGGAGGGCCGTCAATTCACCCCTCCACTTT.

This clonotype appeared once. The gene calls are TRBV2 and TRBJ1-2, with D possibly being TRBD1 (6 bases). V lost 10 bases and J lost 0, with 21 bases in between. The CDR3 totals 16 residues. Per germline, CDR1 SNHLY and CDR2 FYNNEI. This CDR3 is CATNFDPDSSNYGYTF. DNA for the CDR3: TGTGCCACCAATTTTGACCCGGACAGCTCTAACTATGGCTACACCTTC.